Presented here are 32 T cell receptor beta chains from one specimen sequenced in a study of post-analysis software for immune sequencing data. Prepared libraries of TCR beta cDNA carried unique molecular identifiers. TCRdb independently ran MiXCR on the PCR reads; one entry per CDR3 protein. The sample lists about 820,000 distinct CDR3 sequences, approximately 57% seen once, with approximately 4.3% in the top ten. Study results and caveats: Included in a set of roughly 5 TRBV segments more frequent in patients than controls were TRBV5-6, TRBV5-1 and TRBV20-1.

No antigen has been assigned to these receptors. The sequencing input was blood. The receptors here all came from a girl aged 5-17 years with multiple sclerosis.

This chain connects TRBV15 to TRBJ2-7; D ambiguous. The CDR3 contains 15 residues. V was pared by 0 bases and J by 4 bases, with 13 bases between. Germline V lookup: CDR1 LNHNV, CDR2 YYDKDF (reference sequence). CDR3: CATSRDLYGPYEQYF. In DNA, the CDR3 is TGTGCCACCAGCAGAGATCTCTATGGGCCTTACGAGCAGTACTTC.

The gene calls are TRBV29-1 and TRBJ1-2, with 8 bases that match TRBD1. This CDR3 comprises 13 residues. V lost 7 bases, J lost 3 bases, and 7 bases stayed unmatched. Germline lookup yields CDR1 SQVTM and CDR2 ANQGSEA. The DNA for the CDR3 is TGCAGCGCACAGGGGGGTAAGGACTATGGCTACACCTTC. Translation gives CSAQGGKDYGYTF.

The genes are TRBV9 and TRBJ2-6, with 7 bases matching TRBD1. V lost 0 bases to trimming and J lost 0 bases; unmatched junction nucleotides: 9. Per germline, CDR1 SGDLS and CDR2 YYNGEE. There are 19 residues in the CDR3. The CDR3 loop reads CASSVGLPGQRSGANVLTF. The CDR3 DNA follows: TGTGCCAGCAGCGTAGGGCTTCCGGGACAGCGCTCTGGGGCCAACGTCCTGACTTTC.

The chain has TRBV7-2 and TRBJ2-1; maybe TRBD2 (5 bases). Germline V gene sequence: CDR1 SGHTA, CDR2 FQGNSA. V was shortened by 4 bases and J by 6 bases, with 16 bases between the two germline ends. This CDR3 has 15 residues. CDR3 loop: CASSSPPRRSNEQFF. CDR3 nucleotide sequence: TGTGCCAGCAGCTCCCCGCCCAGGAGGAGCAATGAGCAGTTCTTC.

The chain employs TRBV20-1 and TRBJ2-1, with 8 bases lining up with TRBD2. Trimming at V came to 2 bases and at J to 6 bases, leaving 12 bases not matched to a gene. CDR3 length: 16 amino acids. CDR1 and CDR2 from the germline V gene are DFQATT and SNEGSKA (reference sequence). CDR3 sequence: CSARPTLGGGTNEQFF. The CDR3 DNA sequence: TGCAGTGCTAGACCCACCTTGGGCGGGGGGACCAATGAGCAGTTCTTC.

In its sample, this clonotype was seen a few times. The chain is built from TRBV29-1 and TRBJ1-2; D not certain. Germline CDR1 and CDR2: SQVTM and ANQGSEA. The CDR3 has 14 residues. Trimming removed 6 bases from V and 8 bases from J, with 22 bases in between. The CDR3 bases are TGCAGCGTCTCCCCGCTCCTGGGATCCCCAGGCTACACCTTC. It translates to CSVSPLLGSPGYTF.

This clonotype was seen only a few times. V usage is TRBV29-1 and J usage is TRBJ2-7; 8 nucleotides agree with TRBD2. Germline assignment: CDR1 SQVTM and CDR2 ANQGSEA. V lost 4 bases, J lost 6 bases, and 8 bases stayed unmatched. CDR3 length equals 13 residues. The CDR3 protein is CSVGVGRGVEQYF. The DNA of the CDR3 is TGCAGCGTTGGAGTGGGGCGGGGGGTCGAGCAGTACTTC.

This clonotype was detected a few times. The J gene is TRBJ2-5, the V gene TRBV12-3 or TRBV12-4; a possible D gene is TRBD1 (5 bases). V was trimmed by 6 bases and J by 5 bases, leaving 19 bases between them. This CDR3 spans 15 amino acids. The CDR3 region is CASSPPPGIRETQYF. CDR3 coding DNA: TGTGCCAGCAGCCCCCCTCCAGGGATACGCGAGACCCAGTACTTC.

CDR3 region: CASSLGGLAAEQYF. The CDR3 bases are TGTGCCAGCAGCTTAGGGGGACTAGCGGCTGAGCAGTACTTC. The V call is TRBV7-2, the J call TRBJ2-7; TRBD2 matches at 11 bases. CDR1 and CDR2 from the germline V gene are SGHTA and FQGNSA. The length of the CDR3 is 14 residues. After removal of 1 base from V and 7 bases from J, the junction contained 3 bases not matched to a gene.

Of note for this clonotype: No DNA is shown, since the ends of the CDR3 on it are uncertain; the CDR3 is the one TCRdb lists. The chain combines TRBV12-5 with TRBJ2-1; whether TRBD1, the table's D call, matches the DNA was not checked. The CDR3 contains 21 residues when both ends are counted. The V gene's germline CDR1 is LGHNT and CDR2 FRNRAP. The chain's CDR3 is CASGSIFGTGALKSSYNERFF.

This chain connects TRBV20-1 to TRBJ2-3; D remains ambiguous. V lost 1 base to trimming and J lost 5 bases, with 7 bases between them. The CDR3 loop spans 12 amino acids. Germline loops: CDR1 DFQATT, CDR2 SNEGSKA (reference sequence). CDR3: CSARGPGDTQYF. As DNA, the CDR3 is TGCAGTGCTAGAGGCCCTGGAGATACGCAGTATTTT.

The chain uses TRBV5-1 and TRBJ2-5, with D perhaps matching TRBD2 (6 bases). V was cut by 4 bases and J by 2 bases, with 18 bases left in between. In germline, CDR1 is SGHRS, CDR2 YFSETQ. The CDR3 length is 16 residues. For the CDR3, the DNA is TGCGCCAGCAGCCCGGGACGGCGGGGCTCACAAGAGACCCAGTACTTC. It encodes CASSPGRRGSQETQYF.

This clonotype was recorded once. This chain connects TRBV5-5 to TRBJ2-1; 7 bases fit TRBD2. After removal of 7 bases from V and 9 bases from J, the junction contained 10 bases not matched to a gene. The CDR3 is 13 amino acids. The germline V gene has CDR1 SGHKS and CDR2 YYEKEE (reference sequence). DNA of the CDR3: TGTGCCAGCTTTGGGACTAACGACGGTGAGCAGTTCTTC. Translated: CASFGTNDGEQFF.

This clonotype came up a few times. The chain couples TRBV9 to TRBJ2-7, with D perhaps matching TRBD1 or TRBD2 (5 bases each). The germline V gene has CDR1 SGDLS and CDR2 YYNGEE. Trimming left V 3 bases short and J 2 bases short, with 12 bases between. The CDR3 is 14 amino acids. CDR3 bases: TGTGCCAGCAGCGACGGGGACGACGCCTACGAGCAGTACTTC. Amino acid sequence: CASSDGDDAYEQYF.

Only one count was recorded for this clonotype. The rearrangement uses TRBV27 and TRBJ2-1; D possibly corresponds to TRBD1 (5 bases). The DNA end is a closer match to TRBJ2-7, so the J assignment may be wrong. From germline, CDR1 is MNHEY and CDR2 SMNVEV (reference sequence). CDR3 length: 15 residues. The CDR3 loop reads CASNLDDRSPYEQYF. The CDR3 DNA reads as TGTGCCAGCAATTTGGACGACAGATCCCCCTACGAGCAGTACTTC.

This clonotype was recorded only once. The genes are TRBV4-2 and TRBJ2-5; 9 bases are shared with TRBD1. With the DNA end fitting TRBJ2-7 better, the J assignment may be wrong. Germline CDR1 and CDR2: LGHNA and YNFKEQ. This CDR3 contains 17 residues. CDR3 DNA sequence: TGTGCCAGCAGCAGATTCCATTGGGACAGGGAGGAACGCGAGCAGTACTTC. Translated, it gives CASSRFHWDREEREQYF.

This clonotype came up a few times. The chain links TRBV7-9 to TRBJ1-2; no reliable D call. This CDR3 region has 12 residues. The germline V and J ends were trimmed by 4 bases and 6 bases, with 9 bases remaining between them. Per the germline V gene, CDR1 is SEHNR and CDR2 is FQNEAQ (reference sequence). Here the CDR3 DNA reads TGTGCCAGCAGCTCCTTCCTGGATGGCTACACCTTC. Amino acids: CASSSFLDGYTF.

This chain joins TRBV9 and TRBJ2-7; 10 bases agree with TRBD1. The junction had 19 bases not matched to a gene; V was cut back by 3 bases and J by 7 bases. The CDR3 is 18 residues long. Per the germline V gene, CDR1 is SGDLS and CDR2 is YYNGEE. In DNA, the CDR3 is TGTGCCAGCAGCGGCGGACAGGGGGTCCCTAGCCCTGATGAGGAGCAGTACTTC. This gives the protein CASSGGQGVPSPDEEQYF.

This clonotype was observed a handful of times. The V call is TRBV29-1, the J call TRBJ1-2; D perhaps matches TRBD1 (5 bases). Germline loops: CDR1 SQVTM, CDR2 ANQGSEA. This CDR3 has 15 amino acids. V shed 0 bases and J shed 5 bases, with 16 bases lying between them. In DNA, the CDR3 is TGCAGCGTTGAAGAAAGTGACCCAAGGGGATATGGCTACACCTTC. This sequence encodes CSVEESDPRGYGYTF.

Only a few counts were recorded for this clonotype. CDR3 amino acids: CASTGQGALLGANVLTF. Written as DNA, the CDR3 is TGTGCCAGCACAGGACAGGGGGCGCTACTTGGGGCCAACGTCCTGACTTTC. The V gene is TRBV2, the J gene TRBJ2-6, with 11 bases lining up with TRBD1. With V trimmed by 7 bases and J by 3 bases, 8 bases remained unmatched. In germline, CDR1 is SNHLY, CDR2 FYNNEI. The CDR3 extends over 17 amino acids.

CDR3 in DNA: TGTGCCATCAGTGATCGGGTCTGGGAGCAGTACTTC. This encodes CAISDRVWEQYF. The V gene is TRBV10-3, the J gene TRBJ2-7; unclear D gene. This CDR3 is 12 amino acids long. Germline V gene sequence: CDR1 ENHRY, CDR2 SYGVKD. The V gene lost 3 bases and the J gene lost 7 bases, with 10 bases spanning the gap.

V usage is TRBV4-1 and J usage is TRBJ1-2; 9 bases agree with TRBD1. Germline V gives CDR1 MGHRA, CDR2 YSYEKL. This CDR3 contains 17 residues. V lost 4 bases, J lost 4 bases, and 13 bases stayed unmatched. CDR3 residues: CASSLGQGLGQGYGYTF. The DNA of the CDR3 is TGCGCCAGCAGCCTGGGACAGGGCTTGGGGCAGGGCTATGGCTACACCTTC.

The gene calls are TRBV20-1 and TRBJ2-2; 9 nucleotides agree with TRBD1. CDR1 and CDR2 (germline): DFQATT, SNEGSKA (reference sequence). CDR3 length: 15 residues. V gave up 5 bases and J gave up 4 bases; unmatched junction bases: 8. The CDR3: CSAHHRGLSTGELFF. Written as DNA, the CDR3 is TGCAGTGCTCACCACAGGGGGCTGAGCACCGGGGAGCTGTTTTTT.

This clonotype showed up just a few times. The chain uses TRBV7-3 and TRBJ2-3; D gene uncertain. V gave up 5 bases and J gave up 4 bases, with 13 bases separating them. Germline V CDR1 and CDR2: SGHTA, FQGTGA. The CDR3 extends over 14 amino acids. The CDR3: CASSPPGRADTQYF. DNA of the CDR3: TGTGCCAGCAGCCCCCCTGGGCGCGCAGATACGCAGTATTTT.

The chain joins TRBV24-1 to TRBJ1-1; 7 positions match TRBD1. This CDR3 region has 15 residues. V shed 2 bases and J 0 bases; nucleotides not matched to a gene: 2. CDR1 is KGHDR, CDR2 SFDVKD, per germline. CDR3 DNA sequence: TGTGCCACCAGTGATTCGGGACAGATGAACACTGAAGCTTTCTTT. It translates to CATSDSGQMNTEAFF.

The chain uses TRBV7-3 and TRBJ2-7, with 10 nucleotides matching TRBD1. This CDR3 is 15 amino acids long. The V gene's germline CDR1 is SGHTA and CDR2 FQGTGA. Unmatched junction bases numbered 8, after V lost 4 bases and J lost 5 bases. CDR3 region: CASSSTTGGGNEQYF. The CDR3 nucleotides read TGTGCCAGCAGCTCTACGACAGGGGGCGGGAACGAGCAGTACTTC.

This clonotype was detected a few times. CDR3 loop: CSAQDSGGYTF. The CDR3 bases are TGCAGCGCCCAGGACAGCGGCGGCTACACCTTC. The chain joins TRBV29-1 to TRBJ1-2; a weak D match, TRBD1 (6 bases). CDR1 is SQVTM and CDR2 is ANQGSEA in the germline V gene. Trimming stripped 7 bases from V and 8 bases from J, with 14 bases between. The length of the CDR3 is 11 residues.

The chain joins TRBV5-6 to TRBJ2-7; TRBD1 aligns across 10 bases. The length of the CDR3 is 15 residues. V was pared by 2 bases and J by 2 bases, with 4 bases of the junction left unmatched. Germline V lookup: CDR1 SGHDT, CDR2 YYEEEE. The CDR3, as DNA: TGTGCCAGCAGCTTCCGGGACAGGGGCCCCTACGAGCAGTACTTC. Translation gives CASSFRDRGPYEQYF.

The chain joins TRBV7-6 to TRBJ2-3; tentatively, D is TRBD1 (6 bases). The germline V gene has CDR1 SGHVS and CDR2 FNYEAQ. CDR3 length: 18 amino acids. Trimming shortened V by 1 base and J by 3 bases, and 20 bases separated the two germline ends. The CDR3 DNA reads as TGTGCCAGCAGCTTAGGTTCGCTCCCCGACCAGGGGACAGATACGCAGTATTTT. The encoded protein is CASSLGSLPDQGTDTQYF. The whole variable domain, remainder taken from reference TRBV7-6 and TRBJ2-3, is GAGVSQSPRYKVTKRGQDVALRCDPISGHVSLYWYRQALGQGPEFLTYFNYEAQQDKSGLPNDRFSAERPEGSISTLTIQRTEQRDSAMYRCASSLGSLPDQGTDTQYFGPGTRLTVL.

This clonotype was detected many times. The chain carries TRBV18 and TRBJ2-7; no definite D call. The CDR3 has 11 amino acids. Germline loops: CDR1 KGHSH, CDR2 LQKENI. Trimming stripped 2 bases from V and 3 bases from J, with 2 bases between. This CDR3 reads CASSPDYEQYF. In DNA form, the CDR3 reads TGTGCCAGCTCACCAGACTACGAGCAGTACTTC.

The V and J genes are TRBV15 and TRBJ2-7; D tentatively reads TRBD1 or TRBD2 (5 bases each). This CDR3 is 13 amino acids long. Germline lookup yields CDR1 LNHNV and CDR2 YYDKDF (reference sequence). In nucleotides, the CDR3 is TGTGCTAGACGGGGCCACTCCAACTACGAGCAGTACTTC. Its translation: CARRGHSNYEQYF.

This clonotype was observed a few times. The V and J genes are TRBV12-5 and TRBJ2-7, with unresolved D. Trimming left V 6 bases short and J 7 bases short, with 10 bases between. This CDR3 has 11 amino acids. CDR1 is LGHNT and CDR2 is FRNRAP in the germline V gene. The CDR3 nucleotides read TGTGCTAGTGGGCAAGGCCGGGAGCAGTACTTC. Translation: CASGQGREQYF.